This T cell receptor (beta chain) was obtained from a study of blood T cell repertoires in COVID-19. About the research overall: Samples taken during acute and convalescent COVID-19 were collected in the United States, Italy and Spain. PBMCs, B-cell-depleted T cells, or T cells provided the cDNA or gDNA that made up the material.

Libraries were prepared by immunoSEQ multiplex PCR; TCRdb keeps only in-frame clonotypes and omits some of them. The sample includes approximately 100,000 clones, 75% to 90% of them seen just once. The length of the CDR3 is 19 residues. Germline V gene data show CDR1 as MGHRA and CDR2 as YSYEKL. The ends were cut back, 2 bases at V and 0 bases at J, with 19 bases in the middle. This clonotype originated in a woman aged 80 or over with active or convalescent COVID-19. V is TRBV4-1 and J is TRBJ1-4; D call uncertain. Sequenced sample: peripheral blood. CDR3 in amino acids: CASSQPGGGRRATNEKLFF. CDR3 sequence (DNA): TGCGCCAGCAGCCAACCAGGAGGAGGTCGGAGGGCAACTAATGAAAAACTGTTTTTT.